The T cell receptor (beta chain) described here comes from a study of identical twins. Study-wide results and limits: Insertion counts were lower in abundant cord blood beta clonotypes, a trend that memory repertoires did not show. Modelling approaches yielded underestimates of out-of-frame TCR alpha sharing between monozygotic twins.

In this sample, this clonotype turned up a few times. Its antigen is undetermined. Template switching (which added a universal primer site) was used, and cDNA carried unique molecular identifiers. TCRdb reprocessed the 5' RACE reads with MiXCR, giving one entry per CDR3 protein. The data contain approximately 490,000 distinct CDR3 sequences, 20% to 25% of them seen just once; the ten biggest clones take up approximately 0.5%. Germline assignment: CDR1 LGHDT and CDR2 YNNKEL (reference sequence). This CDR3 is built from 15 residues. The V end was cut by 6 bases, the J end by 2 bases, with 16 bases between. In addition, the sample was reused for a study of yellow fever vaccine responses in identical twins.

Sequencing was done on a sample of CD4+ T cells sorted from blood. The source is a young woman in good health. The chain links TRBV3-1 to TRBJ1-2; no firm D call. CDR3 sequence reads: CASSPRTILNYGYTF. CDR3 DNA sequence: TGTGCCAGCAGTCCCCGGACGATTCTGAACTATGGCTACACCTTC.